The clone carrying this TCR beta chain has ten or more counts. This specimen comes from a study of T cells in Graves' hyperthyroidism and ophthalmopathy. Researchers took RNA transcripts and amplified the TCR beta CDR3 regions from them. With the HTBI primer set, the TCR CDR3 went through a first round of RT-PCR. MiXCR, run by TCRdb on the multiplex PCR reads, gives a single entry per CDR3 protein. The sample holds fewer than 550,000 distinct CDR3 sequences, 15% to 18% seen once. The origin of this receptor is a young woman with Graves' hyperthyroidism. The sample comprised blood.

The CDR3 loop reads CACGVYEQYF. The CDR3 DNA sequence: TGTGCCTGCGGGGTCTACGAGCAGTACTTC. The chain is built from TRBV30 and TRBJ2-7; perhaps TRBD2 as D (5 bases). Per germline, CDR1 GTSNPN and CDR2 SVGIG (reference sequence). The germline V and J ends were trimmed by 6 bases and 3 bases, with 6 bases remaining between them. The CDR3 covers 10 residues.